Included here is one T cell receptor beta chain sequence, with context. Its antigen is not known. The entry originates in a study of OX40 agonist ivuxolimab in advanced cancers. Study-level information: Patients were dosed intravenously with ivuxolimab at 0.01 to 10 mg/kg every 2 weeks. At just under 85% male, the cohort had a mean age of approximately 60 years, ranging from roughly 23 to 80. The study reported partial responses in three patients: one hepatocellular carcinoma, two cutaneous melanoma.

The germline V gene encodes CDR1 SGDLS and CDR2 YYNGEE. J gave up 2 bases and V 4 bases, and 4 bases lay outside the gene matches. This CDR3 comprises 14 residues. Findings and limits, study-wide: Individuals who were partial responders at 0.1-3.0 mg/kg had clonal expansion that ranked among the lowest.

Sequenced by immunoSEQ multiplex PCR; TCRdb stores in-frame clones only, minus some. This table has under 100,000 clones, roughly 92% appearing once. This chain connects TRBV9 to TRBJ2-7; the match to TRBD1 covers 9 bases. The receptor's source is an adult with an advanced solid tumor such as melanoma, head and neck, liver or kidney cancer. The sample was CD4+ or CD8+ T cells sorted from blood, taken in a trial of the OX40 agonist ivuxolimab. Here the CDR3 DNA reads TGTGCCAGCAGCCCGGGACAGGGCGCCTACGAGCAGTACTTC. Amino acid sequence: CASSPGQGAYEQYF.